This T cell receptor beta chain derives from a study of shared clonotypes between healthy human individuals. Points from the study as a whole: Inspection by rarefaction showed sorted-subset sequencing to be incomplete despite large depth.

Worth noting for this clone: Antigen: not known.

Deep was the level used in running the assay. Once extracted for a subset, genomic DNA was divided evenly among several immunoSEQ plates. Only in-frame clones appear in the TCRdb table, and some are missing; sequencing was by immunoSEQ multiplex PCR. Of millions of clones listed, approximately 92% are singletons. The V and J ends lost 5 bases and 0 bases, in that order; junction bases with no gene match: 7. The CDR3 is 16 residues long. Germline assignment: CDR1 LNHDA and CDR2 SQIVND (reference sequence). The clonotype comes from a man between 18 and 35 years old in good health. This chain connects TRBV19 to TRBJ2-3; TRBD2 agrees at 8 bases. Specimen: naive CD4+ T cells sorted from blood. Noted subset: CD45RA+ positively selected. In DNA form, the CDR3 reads TGTGCCAGTAGTCCGACTAGCGCTTCTAGCACAGATACGCAGTATTTT. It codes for CASSPTSASSTDTQYF.